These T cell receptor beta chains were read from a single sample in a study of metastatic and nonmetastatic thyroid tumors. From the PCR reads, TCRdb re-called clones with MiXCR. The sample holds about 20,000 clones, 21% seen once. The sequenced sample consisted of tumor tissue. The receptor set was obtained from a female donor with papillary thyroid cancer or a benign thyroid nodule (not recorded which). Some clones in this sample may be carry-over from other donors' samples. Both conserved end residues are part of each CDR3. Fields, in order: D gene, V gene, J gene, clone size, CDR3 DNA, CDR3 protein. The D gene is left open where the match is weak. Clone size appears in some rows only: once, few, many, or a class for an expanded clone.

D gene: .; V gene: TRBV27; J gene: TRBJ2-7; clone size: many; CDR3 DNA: TGTGCCAGCAGTCACTCCTCCCACGAGCAGTACTTC; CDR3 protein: CASSHSSHEQYF
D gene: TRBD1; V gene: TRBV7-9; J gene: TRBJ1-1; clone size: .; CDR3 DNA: TGTGCCAGCAGCTTAGGGGGACAGGGAGCAAAAGCTTTCTTT; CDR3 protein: CASSLGGQGAKAFF
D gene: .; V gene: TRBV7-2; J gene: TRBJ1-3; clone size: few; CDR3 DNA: TGTGCCAACAGCTTAGTTGCCAGGGCTGGAGACACCATATATTTT; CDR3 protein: CANSLVARAGDTIYF
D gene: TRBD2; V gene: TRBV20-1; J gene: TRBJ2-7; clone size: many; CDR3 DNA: TGCAGTGCCCACAGAGCGGGACTTAGCTACGAGCAGTACTTC; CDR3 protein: CSAHRAGLSYEQYF
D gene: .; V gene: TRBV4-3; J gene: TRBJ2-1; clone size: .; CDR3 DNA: TGCGCCAGCAGCCAGTCCGGGACCAACAATGAGCAGTTCTTC; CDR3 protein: CASSQSGTNNEQFF
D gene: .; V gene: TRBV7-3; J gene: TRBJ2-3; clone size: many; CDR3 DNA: TGTGCCAGCAGCTTAACCGGGATACCAACAGATACGCAGTATTTT; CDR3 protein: CASSLTGIPTDTQYF
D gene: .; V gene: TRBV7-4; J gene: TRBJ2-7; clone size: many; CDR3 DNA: TGTGCCAGCAGCCAAACCGGCAGGGTGGGTTACGAGCAGTACTTC; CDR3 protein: CASSQTGRVGYEQYF
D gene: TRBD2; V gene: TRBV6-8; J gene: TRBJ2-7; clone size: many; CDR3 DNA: TGTGCCAGCAGCCCCTCAGCGGGAGGGCCAAACGAGCAGTACTTC; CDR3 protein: CASSPSAGGPNEQYF
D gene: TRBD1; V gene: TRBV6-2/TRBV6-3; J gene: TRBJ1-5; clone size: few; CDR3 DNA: TGTGCCAGCAGTTGGACAGGGGGATTGCAGCCCCAGCATTTT; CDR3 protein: CASSWTGGLQPQHF
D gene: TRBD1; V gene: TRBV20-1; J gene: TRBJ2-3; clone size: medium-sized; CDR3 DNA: TGCAGTGCCCGCCCGGGACAGAGACGCACAGATACGCAGTATTTT; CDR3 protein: CSARPGQRRTDTQYF
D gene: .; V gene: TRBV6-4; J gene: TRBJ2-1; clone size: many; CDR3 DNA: TGTGCCAGCAGTGACGAGGGGGGGCTCGGTGAGCAGTTCTTC; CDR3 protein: CASSDEGGLGEQFF
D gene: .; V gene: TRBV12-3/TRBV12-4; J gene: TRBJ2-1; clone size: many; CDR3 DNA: TGTGCCAGCAGTTTGAGTACTACGTCTGAGCAGTTCTTC; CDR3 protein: CASSLSTTSEQFF
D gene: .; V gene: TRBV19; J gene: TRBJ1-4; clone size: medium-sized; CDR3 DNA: TGTGCCAGTAGTATCCCCCTCAAGGGTGAAAAACTGTTTTTT; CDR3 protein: CASSIPLKGEKLFF
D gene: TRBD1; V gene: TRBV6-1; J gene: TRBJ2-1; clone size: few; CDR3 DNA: TGTGCCAGCCACACCCGGGACAGGGGGGATGAGCAGTTCTTC; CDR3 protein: CASHTRDRGDEQFF
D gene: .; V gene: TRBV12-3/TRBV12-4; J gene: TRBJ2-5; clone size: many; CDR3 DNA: TGTGCCAGCAGTTTATTGGCCGTTGTGTCTGAAGAGACCCAGTACTTC; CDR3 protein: CASSLLAVVSEETQYF
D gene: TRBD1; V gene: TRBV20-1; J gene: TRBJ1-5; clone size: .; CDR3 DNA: TGCAGTGCTAGCAGACAGGGGCTGGGCAATCAGCCCCAGCATTTT; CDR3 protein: CSASRQGLGNQPQHF
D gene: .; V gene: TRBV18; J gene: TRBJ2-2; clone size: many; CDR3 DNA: TGTGCCAGCTCACCACAGGGCACCGGGGAGCTGTTTTTT; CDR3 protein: CASSPQGTGELFF
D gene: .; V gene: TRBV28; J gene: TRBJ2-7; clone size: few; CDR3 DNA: TGTGCCAGCAGGACACCCGGGACTGCCTACGAGCAGTACTTC; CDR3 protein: CASRTPGTAYEQYF
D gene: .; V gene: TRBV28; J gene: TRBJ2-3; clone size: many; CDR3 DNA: TGTGCCAGCAGTTTATGGAGGACTAATACGCAGTATTTT; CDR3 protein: CASSLWRTNTQYF
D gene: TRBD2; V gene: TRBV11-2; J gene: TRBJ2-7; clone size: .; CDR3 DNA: TGTGCCAGCAGCCTCGCCGGGGGGGAGAACTACGAGCAGTACTTC; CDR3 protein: CASSLAGGENYEQYF
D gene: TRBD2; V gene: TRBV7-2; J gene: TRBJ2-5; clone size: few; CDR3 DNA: TGTGCCTCCCGGGGGGGGTCCGGGGAGACCCAGTACTTC; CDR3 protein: CASRGGSGETQYF
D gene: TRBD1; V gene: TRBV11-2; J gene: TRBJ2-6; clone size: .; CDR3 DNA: TGTGCCAGCAGCCCCCGGGACAGGGGTAGTGGGGCCAACGTCCTGACTTTC; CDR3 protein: CASSPRDRGSGANVLTF